This T cell receptor beta chain was captured in a study of circulating and synovial CD4+ cells in juvenile arthritis. Trimming pared 8 bases from V and 5 bases from J, leaving 9 bases between. CDR1 is MNHNS, CDR2 SASEGT, per germline. There are 11 residues in the CDR3. TCRdb's copy holds only in-frame clones and misses some; the assay was immunoSEQ multiplex PCR. The data contain about 33,000 clones, about 96% of them singletons. The gene calls are TRBV6-1 and TRBJ2-5; D is unresolved. Sequences were obtained from CD4+ T cells from blood. This clonotype was obtained from a human donor with juvenile idiopathic arthritis. CDR3 in DNA: TGTGCCAGCTGGCAGATGGAGACCCAGTACTTC. Translation gives CASWQMETQYF.